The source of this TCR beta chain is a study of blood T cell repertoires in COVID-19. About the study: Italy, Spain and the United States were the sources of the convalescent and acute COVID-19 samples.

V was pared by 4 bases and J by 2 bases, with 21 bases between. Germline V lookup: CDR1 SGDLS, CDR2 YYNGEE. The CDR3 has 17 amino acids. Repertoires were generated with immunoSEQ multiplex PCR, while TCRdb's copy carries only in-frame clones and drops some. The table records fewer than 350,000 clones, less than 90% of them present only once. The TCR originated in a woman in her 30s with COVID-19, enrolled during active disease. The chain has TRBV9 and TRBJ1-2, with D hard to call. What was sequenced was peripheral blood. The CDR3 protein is CASSHSFTEADNYGYTF. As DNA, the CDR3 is TGTGCCAGCAGCCATTCTTTTACGGAGGCTGACAACTATGGCTACACCTTC.